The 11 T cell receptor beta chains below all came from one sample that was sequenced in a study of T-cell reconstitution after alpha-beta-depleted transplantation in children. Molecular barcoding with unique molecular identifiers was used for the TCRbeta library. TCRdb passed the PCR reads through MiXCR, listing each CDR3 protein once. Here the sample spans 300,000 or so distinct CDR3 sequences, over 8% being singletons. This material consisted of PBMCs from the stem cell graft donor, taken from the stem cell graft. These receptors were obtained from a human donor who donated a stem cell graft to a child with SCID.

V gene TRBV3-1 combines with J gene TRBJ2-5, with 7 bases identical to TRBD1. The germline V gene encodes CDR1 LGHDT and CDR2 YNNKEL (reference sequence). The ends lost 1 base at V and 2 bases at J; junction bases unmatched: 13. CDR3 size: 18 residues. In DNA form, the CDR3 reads TGTGCCAGCAGCCAAGCAGACAGGGATTTCTGGGTGCAAGAGACCCAGTACTTC. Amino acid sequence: CASSQADRDFWVQETQYF.

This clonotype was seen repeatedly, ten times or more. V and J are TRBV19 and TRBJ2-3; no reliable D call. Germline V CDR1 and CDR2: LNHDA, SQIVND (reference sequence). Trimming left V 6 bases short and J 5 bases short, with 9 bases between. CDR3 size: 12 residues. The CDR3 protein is CASRLSGDTQYF. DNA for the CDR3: TGTGCCAGTAGGCTGTCTGGAGATACGCAGTATTTT.

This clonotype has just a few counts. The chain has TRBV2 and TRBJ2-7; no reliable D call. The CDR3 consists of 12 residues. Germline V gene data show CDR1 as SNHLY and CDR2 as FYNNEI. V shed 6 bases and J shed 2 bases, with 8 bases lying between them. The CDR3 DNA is TGTGCCAGCAGGGACGGTCCCTACGAGCAGTACTTC. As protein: CASRDGPYEQYF.

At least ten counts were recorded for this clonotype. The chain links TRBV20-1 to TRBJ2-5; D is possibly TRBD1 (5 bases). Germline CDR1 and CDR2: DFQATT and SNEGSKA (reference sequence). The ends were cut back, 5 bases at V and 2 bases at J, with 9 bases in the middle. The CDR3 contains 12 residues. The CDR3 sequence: CSAWTRQETQYF. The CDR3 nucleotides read TGCAGTGCTTGGACAAGACAAGAGACCCAGTACTTC.

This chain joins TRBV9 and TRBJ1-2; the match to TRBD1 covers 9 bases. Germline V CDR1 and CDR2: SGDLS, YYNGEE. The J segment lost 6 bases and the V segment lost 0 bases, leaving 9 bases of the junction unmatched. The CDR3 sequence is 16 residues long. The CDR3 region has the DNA TGTGCCAGCAGCGTAGCCGCACAGGGGGCGATTGATGGCTACACCTTC. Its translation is CASSVAAQGAIDGYTF.

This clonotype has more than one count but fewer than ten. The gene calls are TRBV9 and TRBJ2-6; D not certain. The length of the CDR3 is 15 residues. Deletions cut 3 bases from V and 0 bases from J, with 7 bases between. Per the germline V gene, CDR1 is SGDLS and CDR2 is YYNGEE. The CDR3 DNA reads TGTGCCAGCAGCGCGGCAGGCTCTGGGGCCAACGTCCTGACTTTC. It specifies CASSAAGSGANVLTF.

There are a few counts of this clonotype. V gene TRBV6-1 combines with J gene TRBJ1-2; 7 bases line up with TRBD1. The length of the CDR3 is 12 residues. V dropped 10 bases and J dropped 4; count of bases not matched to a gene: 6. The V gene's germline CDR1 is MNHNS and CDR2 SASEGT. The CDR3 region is CATQGESYGYTF. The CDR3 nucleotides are TGTGCCACCCAGGGGGAGAGCTATGGCTACACCTTC.

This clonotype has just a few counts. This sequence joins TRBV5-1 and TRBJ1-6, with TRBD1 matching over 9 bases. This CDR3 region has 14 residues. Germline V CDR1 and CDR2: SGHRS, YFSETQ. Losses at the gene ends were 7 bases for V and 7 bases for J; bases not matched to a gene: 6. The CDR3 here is CASARDRANSPLHF. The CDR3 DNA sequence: TGCGCCAGCGCTAGGGACAGGGCCAATTCACCCCTCCACTTT.

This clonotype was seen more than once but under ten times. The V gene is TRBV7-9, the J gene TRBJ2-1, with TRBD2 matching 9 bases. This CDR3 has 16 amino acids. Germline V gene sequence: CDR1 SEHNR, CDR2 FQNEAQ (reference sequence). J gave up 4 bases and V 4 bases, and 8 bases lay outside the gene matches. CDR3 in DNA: TGTGCCAGCAGCTCCTGGACTAGCGCGGGGTACAATGAGCAGTTCTTC. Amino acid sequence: CASSSWTSAGYNEQFF.

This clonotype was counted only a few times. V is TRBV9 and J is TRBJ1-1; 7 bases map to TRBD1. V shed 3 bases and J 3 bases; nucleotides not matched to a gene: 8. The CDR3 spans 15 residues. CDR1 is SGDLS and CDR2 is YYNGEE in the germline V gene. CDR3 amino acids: CASSANDREDTEAFF. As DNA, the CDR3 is TGTGCCAGCAGCGCCAACGACAGGGAGGACACTGAAGCTTTCTTT.

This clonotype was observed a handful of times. In DNA form, the CDR3 reads TGTGCCAGCGGGACAGGGGGAACAGAGCAGTTCTTC. This translates into CASGTGGTEQFF. The chain combines TRBV12-3 or TRBV12-4 with TRBJ2-1; 11 bases fit TRBD1. V lost 8 bases and J lost 10; bases outside the gene matches: 4. The CDR3 is 12 residues long.